The 15 T cell receptor beta chains below were found in one sample sequenced in a study of T cell repertoires in cytomegalovirus infection. TCRdb reanalysed the reads using MiXCR and keeps one entry per CDR3 protein. The table has 160,000 or so distinct CDR3 sequences, around 24% seen once. Sequencing was carried out using PBMCs. The receptors were sampled from a human donor in good health (CMV status not recorded). Some clones in this sample may be carry-over from other donors' samples.

The chain has TRBV6-6 and TRBJ1-6, with D possibly TRBD1 on 5 matching bases. V was pared by 6 bases and J by 0 bases, with 9 bases between. CDR1 is MNHNY and CDR2 is SVGAGI in the germline V gene (reference sequence). The CDR3 sequence is 15 residues long. CDR3 bases: TGTGCCAGCAGGGAGGACAACTCCTATAATTCACCCCTCCACTTT. Protein sequence: CASREDNSYNSPLHF.

A remark on this clonotype: A read error is possible here, since a much larger clone lies one base away. The chain couples TRBV7-2 to TRBJ2-1; 11 bases are shared with TRBD2. The length of the CDR3 is 18 residues. In germline, CDR1 is SGHTA, CDR2 FQGNSA. V trimming: 5 bases; J trimming: 6 bases; junction bases outside the gene matches: 15. The CDR3 DNA reads TGTGCCAGCAGCCCGGGGGGACTAGCGGTGGGGCAGGGCAATGAGCAGTTCTTC. Protein: CASSPGGLAVGQGNEQFF.

This chain joins TRBV7-2 and TRBJ1-2; TRBD1 matches at 8 bases. Trimming at V came to 1 base and at J to 7 bases, leaving 17 bases not matched to a gene. Germline CDR1 SGHTA, CDR2 FQGNSA. The CDR3 spans 18 residues. CDR3 sequence reads: CASSLGITTGGSMVGYTF. CDR3 DNA sequence: TGTGCCAGCAGCTTAGGAATCACCACAGGGGGGTCGATGGTTGGCTACACCTTC.

This clonotype was picked up a small number of times. This rearrangement joins TRBV19 to TRBJ1-1; D gene unclear. V lost 7 bases, J lost 1 base, and 10 bases lay in between. The length of the CDR3 is 13 residues. CDR1 LNHDA and CDR2 SQIVND come from the germline V gene (reference sequence). The CDR3 nucleotides are TGTGCCAGTACTTACACCGGGAACACTGAAGCTTTCTTT. This translates into CASTYTGNTEAFF.

The table lists this clonotype with a few counts. CDR3 bases: TGTGCCAGCAGCGGGGGGGGGCTAGCGGGTAACAATGAGCAGTTCTTC. Amino acids: CASSGGGLAGNNEQFF. This chain links TRBV7-9 with TRBJ2-1; 8 bases map to TRBD2. J gave up 5 bases and V 5 bases, and 11 bases lay outside the gene matches. Germline V gene data show CDR1 as SEHNR and CDR2 as FQNEAQ (reference sequence). The CDR3 totals 16 residues.

This clonotype was found a few times. The J gene is TRBJ1-6, the V gene TRBV6-1; D gene uncertain. Trimming left V 7 bases short and J 4 bases short, with 20 bases between. The CDR3 has 17 residues. CDR1 and CDR2 (germline): MNHNS, SASEGT. The CDR3 DNA is TGTGCCAGCAAAGGTGCGCTGGGCAGCTCATATAATTCACCCCTCCACTTT. Translation: CASKGALGSSYNSPLHF.

The CDR3 protein is CASSSIALGRRNEQYF. Written as DNA, the CDR3 is TGTGCCAGCAGTTCTATAGCCCTGGGGCGTCGCAACGAGCAGTACTTC. The chain links TRBV28 to TRBJ2-7; tentatively, D is TRBD1 (5 bases). The CDR3 length is 16 residues. V lost 4 bases to trimming and J lost 5 bases, with 21 bases between them. Germline lookup yields CDR1 MDHEN and CDR2 SYDVKM. Complete variable domain (other parts from reference TRBV28 and TRBJ2-7): DVKVTQSSRYLVKRTGEKVFLECVQDMDHENMFWYRQDPGLGLRLIYFSYDVKMKEKGDIPEGYSVSREKKERFSLILESASTNQTSMYLCASSSIALGRRNEQYFGPGTRLTVT.

About this clonotype itself: A much larger clone differs from this one at a single base, so this may be a read error. V usage is TRBV7-2 and J usage is TRBJ1-4; 7 nucleotides agree with TRBD1. This CDR3 contains 18 residues. CDR1 is SGHTA, CDR2 FQGNSA, per germline. Unmatched junction bases numbered 20, after V lost 6 bases and J lost 7 bases. CDR3 in DNA: TGTGCCAGCAGAGAATACGCACCTCTACAGGGGTTCGGTGAAAAACTGTTTTTT. The encoded protein is CASREYAPLQGFGEKLFF.

This clonotype was seen ten or more times. This rearrangement joins TRBV7-8 to TRBJ1-2; 9 bases are shared with TRBD1. The CDR3 spans 14 residues. Germline CDR1 and CDR2: SGHVS and FQNEAQ. V lost 5 bases to trimming and J lost 2 bases; unmatched junction nucleotides: 3. The CDR3 nucleotides read TGTGCCAGCAGCGGTGGACAGGGGAACTATGGCTACACCTTC. Amino acids: CASSGGQGNYGYTF.

V is TRBV28 and J is TRBJ1-4; the D is unclear. Trimming took off 2 bases at V and 3 bases at J, with 7 bases between the two ends. Germline V CDR1 and CDR2: MDHEN, SYDVKM. The CDR3 contains 14 residues. CDR3 nucleotides: TGTGCCAGCAGTTTAGGACGGCCTAATGAAAAACTGTTTTTT. Translating gives CASSLGRPNEKLFF.

This clonotype was seen once. The chain carries TRBV7-3 and TRBJ1-2; 7 bases are a match to TRBD1. Germline-derived CDR1 and CDR2 are SGHTA and FQGTGA. V trimming: 5 bases; J trimming: 8 bases; junction bases outside the gene matches: 14. This CDR3 is 15 amino acids long. CDR3 residues: CASSPTPGQTEGYTF. The CDR3 coding sequence is TGTGCCAGCAGCCCGACACCGGGACAGACAGAGGGCTACACCTTC. The full variable domain, in which reference TRBV7-3 and TRBJ1-2 provide the parts outside the CDR3, is GAGVSQTPSNKVTEKGKYVELRCDPISGHTALYWYRQSLGQGPEFLIYFQGTGAADDSGLPNDRFFAVRPEGSVSTLKIQRTERGDSAVYLCASSPTPGQTEGYTFGSGTRLTVV.

This clonotype showed up many times. CDR3 region: CASSHQAGEETQYF. CDR3 DNA sequence: TGTGCCAGCAGCCACCAAGCGGGAGAGGAGACCCAGTACTTC. The V call is TRBV7-8, the J call TRBJ2-5; 8 positions match TRBD2. The V gene end was trimmed by 5 bases and the J gene end by 5 bases; junction bases not matched to a gene: 7. From germline, CDR1 is SGHVS and CDR2 FQNEAQ. The CDR3 runs 14 residues.

This clonotype has a single count. The chain links TRBV7-6 to TRBJ2-1; D is ambiguous. CDR3 length: 14 amino acids. Trimming shortened V by 3 bases and J by 13 bases, and 19 bases separated the two germline ends. The germline CDR1 and CDR2 sequences are SGHVS and FNYEAQ. The CDR3 protein is CASSFVTESRDQFF. The CDR3 coding sequence is TGTGCCAGCAGCTTCGTCACTGAAAGCAGAGATCAGTTCTTC.

On this clonotype itself: A single base separates this from a much larger clone, so it may be a read error. No conserved phenylalanine or tryptophan ends this CDR3, so it is likely a read error. The chain joins TRBV7-2 to TRBJ1-3; D gene uncertain. V was trimmed by 3 bases and J by 0 bases, leaving 12 bases between them. The CDR3 sequence is 16 residues long. The germline CDR1 and CDR2 sequences are SGHTA and FQGNSA. CDR3 sequence: CASSFGWKPSGNTIYV. CDR3 sequence (DNA): TGTGCCAGCAGCTTTGGTTGGAAACCCTCTGGAAACACCATATATGTT.

This clonotype appeared a few times. This chain joins TRBV6-2 or TRBV6-3 and TRBJ1-2; 9 bases match TRBD1. The V gene's germline CDR1 is MNHEY and CDR2 SVGEGT. The CDR3 spans 15 residues. V was pared by 2 bases and J by 2 bases, with 3 bases of the junction left unmatched. CDR3 residues: CASSYTTGGNYGYTF. CDR3 sequence (DNA): TGTGCCAGCAGTTACACGACAGGGGGGAACTATGGCTACACCTTC.